This paragraph covers one T cell receptor beta chain sequence. The target antigen is unknown. These data originate in a study of cytomegalovirus exposure and HLA in healthy donors. This PCR relied on a set of 60 Vbeta primers and 13 Jbeta primers. Profiling relied on immunoSEQ multiplex PCR, and the TCRdb table lists in-frame clones only, not all of them. The sample has more than 95,000 clones, over 70% seen once; the top ten hold about 8.3%. Whole-study results and caveats: Among the most significant clusters, several appeared linked to common viral pathogens in a later analysis.

Germline-derived CDR1 and CDR2 are SGDLS and YYNGEE. V lost 4 bases to trimming and J lost 2 bases; unmatched junction nucleotides: 17. This CDR3 has 18 residues. The chain links TRBV9 to TRBJ2-5; 7 nucleotides align to TRBD2. This clonotype originated in a woman aged 40 to 49 in good health and CMV-seropositive. Sequencing was carried out using PBMCs. The CDR3 DNA reads as TGTGCCAGCAGCACAAACCCCTCCGGGGGAGCGGGACAAGAGACCCAGTACTTC. Its protein product is CASSTNPSGGAGQETQYF.